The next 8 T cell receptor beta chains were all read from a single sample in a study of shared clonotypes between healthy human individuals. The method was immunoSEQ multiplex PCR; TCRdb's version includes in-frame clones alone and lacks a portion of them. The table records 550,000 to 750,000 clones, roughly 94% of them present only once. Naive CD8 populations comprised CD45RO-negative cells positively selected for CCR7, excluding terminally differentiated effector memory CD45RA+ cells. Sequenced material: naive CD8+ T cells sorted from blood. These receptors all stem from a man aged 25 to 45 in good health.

In DNA form, the CDR3 reads TGCACCGTGACAGGGGGAAGCACAGATACGCAGTATTTT. Its protein product is CTVTGGSTDTQYF. The chain combines TRBV29-1 with TRBJ2-3, with 9 bases aligning to TRBD1. Germline V gene sequence: CDR1 SQVTM, CDR2 ANQGSEA. The CDR3 consists of 13 residues.

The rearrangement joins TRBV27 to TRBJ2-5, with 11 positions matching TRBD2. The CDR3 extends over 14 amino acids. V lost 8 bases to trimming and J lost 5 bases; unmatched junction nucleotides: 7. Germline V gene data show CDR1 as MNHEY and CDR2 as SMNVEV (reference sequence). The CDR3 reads CASSRTSGFETQYF. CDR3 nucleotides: TGTGCCAGCTCCCGGACTAGCGGGTTTGAGACCCAGTACTTC.

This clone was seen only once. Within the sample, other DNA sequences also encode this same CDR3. CDR3 loop: CATSRDRGGGNQPQHF. CDR3 nucleotides: TGTGCCACCAGCAGAGACAGGGGAGGAGGCAATCAGCCCCAGCATTTT. The chain combines TRBV15 with TRBJ1-5; TRBD1 might be the D (6 bases). Trimming removed 0 bases from V and 2 bases from J, with 11 bases in between. This CDR3 has 16 residues. Germline CDR1 and CDR2: LNHNV and YYDKDF (reference sequence).

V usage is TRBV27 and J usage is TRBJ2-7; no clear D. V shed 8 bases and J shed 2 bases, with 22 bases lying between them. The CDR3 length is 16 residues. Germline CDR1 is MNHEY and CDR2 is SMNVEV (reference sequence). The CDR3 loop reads CASGWTHEKGTYEQYF. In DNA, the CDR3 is TGTGCCAGCGGGTGGACCCACGAGAAAGGTACCTACGAGCAGTACTTC.

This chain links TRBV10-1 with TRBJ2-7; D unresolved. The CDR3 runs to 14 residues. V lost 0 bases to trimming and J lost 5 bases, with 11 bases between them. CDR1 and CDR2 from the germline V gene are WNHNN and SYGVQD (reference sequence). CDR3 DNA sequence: TGCGCCAGCAGTGAGTCTGGGGTCGGAAACGAGCAGTACTTC. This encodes CASSESGVGNEQYF.

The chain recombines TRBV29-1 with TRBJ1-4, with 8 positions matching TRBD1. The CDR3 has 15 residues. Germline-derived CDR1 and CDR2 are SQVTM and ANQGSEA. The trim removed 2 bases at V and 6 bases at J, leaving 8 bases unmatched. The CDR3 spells CSVEPLDRVDEKLFF. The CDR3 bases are TGCAGCGTTGAACCGTTGGACAGGGTCGATGAAAAACTGTTTTTT.

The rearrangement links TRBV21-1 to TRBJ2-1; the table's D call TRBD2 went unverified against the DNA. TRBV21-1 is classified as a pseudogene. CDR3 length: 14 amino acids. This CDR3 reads CASSKGRGDNEQFF. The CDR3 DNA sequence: TGTGCCAGCAGCAAAGGCCGGGGTGACAATGAGCAGTTCTTC.

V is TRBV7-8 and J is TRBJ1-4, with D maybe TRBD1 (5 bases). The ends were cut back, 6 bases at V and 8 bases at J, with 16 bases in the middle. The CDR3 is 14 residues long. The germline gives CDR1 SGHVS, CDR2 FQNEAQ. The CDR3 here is CASRRGREGEKLFF. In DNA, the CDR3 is TGTGCCAGCAGACGTGGCAGGGAGGGAGAAAAACTGTTTTTT.